The 28 T cell receptor beta chains below all came from one sample that was sequenced in a study of control samples from healthy donors and cancer patients. Here immunoSEQ multiplex PCR was the method, and the copy in TCRdb shows in-frame clones only, minus some. The data contain under 150,000 clones, over 75% of them singletons. Sequencing input: blood. These receptors all stem from a man between 60 and 75 years old in good health.

The V and J genes are TRBV28 and TRBJ1-1; D unclear. The CDR3 contains 12 residues. V dropped 6 bases and J dropped 1 base, with 6 bases sitting between them. Germline CDR1 and CDR2: MDHEN and SYDVKM. In DNA form, the CDR3 reads TGTGCCAGCAGGCTGGGGAACACTGAAGCTTTCTTT. Residues: CASRLGNTEAFF.

This chain joins TRBV29-1 and TRBJ2-5, with 7 bases lining up with TRBD2. The V gene's germline CDR1 is SQVTM and CDR2 ANQGSEA. V was pared by 7 bases and J by 3 bases, with 5 bases of the junction left unmatched. The CDR3 sequence is 12 residues long. CDR3 residues: CSGRLAEETQYF. The CDR3 nucleotides are TGCAGCGGCAGGCTAGCGGAAGAGACCCAGTACTTC.

The chain uses TRBV27 and TRBJ1-5, with 10 bases identical to TRBD1. With V trimmed by 3 bases and J by 7 bases, 6 bases remained unmatched. In germline, CDR1 is MNHEY, CDR2 SMNVEV (reference sequence). The CDR3 spans 15 residues. The CDR3 nucleotides read TGTGCCAGCAGTTTCCTCGGACAGGGGGAACAGCCCCAGCATTTT. Encoded protein: CASSFLGQGEQPQHF.

The CDR3 is CATSDVSEQYF. CDR3 nucleotides: TGTGCCACCAGTGACGTCTCCGAGCAGTACTTC. This sequence joins TRBV24-1 and TRBJ2-7; no firm D call. The ends were cut back, 4 bases at V and 6 bases at J, with 6 bases in the middle. The CDR3 totals 11 residues. The germline gives CDR1 KGHDR, CDR2 SFDVKD.

The V call is TRBV4-2, the J call TRBJ2-7; D uncertain. The CDR3 is 15 residues long. The V and J ends lost 1 base and 2 bases respectively, with 12 bases between them. The V gene's germline CDR1 is LGHNA and CDR2 YNFKEQ. As DNA, the CDR3 is TGTGCCAGCAGCCAAGTCGTTGGGTCCACCTACGAGCAGTACTTC. Residues: CASSQVVGSTYEQYF.

The chain employs TRBV4-1 and TRBJ1-4; D is uncertain. The V gene's germline CDR1 is MGHRA and CDR2 YSYEKL. There are 13 residues in the CDR3. The V and J ends lost 5 bases and 8 bases respectively, with 12 bases between them. The DNA for the CDR3 is TGCGCCAGCAGCGTAACCCTTGGGGAAAAACTGTTTTTT. It codes for CASSVTLGEKLFF.

The V gene is TRBV7-9, the J gene TRBJ1-4; TRBD1 matches at 7 bases. The CDR3 length is 15 residues. CDR1 is SEHNR, CDR2 FQNEAQ, per germline (reference sequence). V trimming: 3 bases; J trimming: 8 bases; junction bases outside the gene matches: 9. The CDR3 spells CASSFFQGGHEKLFF. Here the CDR3 DNA reads TGTGCCAGCAGCTTCTTCCAGGGGGGTCACGAAAAACTGTTTTTT.

V and J are TRBV6-4 and TRBJ1-1, with TRBD1 as a possible D gene (6 bases). This CDR3 contains 14 residues. Germline CDR1 reads MRHNA; CDR2 reads SNTAGT. V lost 2 bases and J lost 11, with 18 bases in between. The CDR3 DNA sequence: TGTGCCAGCAGTGACAGGGGGTGGGGGCGGCCCGCTTTCTTT. This sequence encodes CASSDRGWGRPAFF.

The genes are TRBV27 and TRBJ1-4, with a tentative D call TRBD1 (5 bases). The CDR3 sequence is 18 residues long. The germline V and J ends were trimmed by 5 bases and 5 bases, with 24 bases remaining between them. Germline V lookup: CDR1 MNHEY, CDR2 SMNVEV (reference sequence). The chain's CDR3 is CASSHNPWGIGINEKLFF. DNA for the CDR3: TGTGCCAGCAGTCACAACCCCTGGGGGATCGGAATAAATGAAAAACTGTTTTTT. Together with reference TRBV27 and TRBJ1-4, the CDR3 gives the full variable domain: EAQVTQNPRYLITVTGKKLTVTCSQNMNHEYMSWYRQDPGLGLRQIYYSMNVEVTDKGDVPEGYKVSRKEKRNFPLILESPSPNQTSLYFCASSHNPWGIGINEKLFFGSGTQLSVL.

The genes are TRBV25-1 and TRBJ2-6; 7 bases agree with TRBD2. Germline assignment: CDR1 MGHDK and CDR2 SYGVNS. The CDR3 has 17 residues. The junction had 8 bases not matched to a gene; V was cut back by 6 bases and J by 0 bases. The CDR3 loop is CASSGGYFSSGANVLTF. CDR3 sequence (DNA): TGTGCCAGCAGCGGGGGGTACTTTAGCTCTGGGGCCAACGTCCTGACTTTC.

The chain joins TRBV12-3 or TRBV12-4 to TRBJ1-1; D gene unclear. V lost 8 bases, J lost 10 bases, and 14 bases lay in between. This CDR3 spans 11 amino acids. The CDR3: CASLLGSGAFF. In DNA form, the CDR3 reads TGTGCCAGCCTCCTAGGGTCAGGAGCTTTCTTT.

The chain recombines TRBV28 with TRBJ2-2, with 7 bases aligning to TRBD1. J lost 6 bases, V lost 4 bases, and 5 bases had no gene match. The germline gives CDR1 MDHEN, CDR2 SYDVKM. The CDR3 length is 14 residues. CDR3 sequence reads: CASSSGQWSGELFF. CDR3 bases: TGTGCCAGCAGTTCGGGACAGTGGTCCGGGGAGCTGTTTTTT.

The rearrangement uses TRBV19 and TRBJ2-2; D gene unclear. The CDR3 totals 15 residues. The germline CDR1 and CDR2 sequences are LNHDA and SQIVND (reference sequence). Trimming cost V 5 bases and J 0 bases, with 10 bases left between them. CDR3 bases: TGTGCCAGTAGTTTGGGGTTAGCGAACACCGGGGAGCTGTTTTTT. Translation gives CASSLGLANTGELFF.

V gene TRBV28 combines with J gene TRBJ2-5; TRBD2 agrees at 9 bases. V lost 3 bases to trimming and J lost 3 bases; unmatched junction nucleotides: 11. This CDR3 has 17 amino acids. The germline V gene has CDR1 MDHEN and CDR2 SYDVKM. The CDR3 is CASSLGAVAGDKETQYF. In DNA, the CDR3 is TGTGCCAGCAGTTTGGGGGCTGTAGCGGGGGACAAAGAGACCCAGTACTTC.

This chain uses TRBV3-1 (or the pseudogene TRBV3-2) with TRBJ2-3; 10 bases align to TRBD1. This CDR3 is built from 15 residues. J gave up 3 bases and V 4 bases, and 4 bases lay outside the gene matches. Per the germline V gene, CDR1 is LGHDT and CDR2 is YNNKEL (reference sequence). The CDR3 DNA reads TGTGCCAGCAGCCGACGACAGGGGGCTACAGATACGCAGTATTTT. It encodes CASSRRQGATDTQYF.

V usage is TRBV28 and J usage is TRBJ1-6; TRBD1 matches at 9 bases. The V segment lost 6 bases and the J segment 9 bases; nucleotides outside the gene matches: 6. The germline V gene encodes CDR1 MDHEN and CDR2 SYDVKM. This CDR3 has 14 residues. CDR3 residues: CASSAGQGLSPLHF. The CDR3 DNA is TGTGCCAGCAGCGCAGGACAGGGGCTTTCACCCCTCCACTTT.

The chain employs TRBV6-5 and TRBJ1-6; unclear D gene. Germline assignment: CDR1 MNHEY and CDR2 SVGAGI. Trimming stripped 6 bases from V and 6 bases from J, with 3 bases between. CDR3 length equals 11 residues. The CDR3 nucleotides read TGTGCCAGCAGCTCTAATTCACCCCTCCACTTT. Protein product: CASSSNSPLHF.

The chain links TRBV7-9 to TRBJ2-7; D might be TRBD1 (7 bases). The germline V and J ends were trimmed by 1 base and 1 base, with 11 bases remaining between them. The V gene's germline CDR1 is SEHNR and CDR2 FQNEAQ (reference sequence). The CDR3 is 15 residues long. DNA for the CDR3: TGTGCCAGCAGCTTAGAGCAGGGGGGATCCTACGAGCAGTACTTC. Translated, it gives CASSLEQGGSYEQYF.

This chain uses TRBV7-2 with TRBJ2-1, with 16 bases fitting TRBD2. This CDR3 contains 16 residues. Losses at the gene ends were 2 bases for V and 9 bases for J; bases not matched to a gene: 4. Germline assignment: CDR1 SGHTA and CDR2 FQGNSA. CDR3 DNA: TGTGCCAGCAGCTTATTGGGACTAGCGGGGGGGGCTGAGCAGTTCTTC. It is translated as CASSLLGLAGGAEQFF.

The chain combines TRBV7-9 with TRBJ2-7, with 10 positions matching TRBD2. The CDR3 length is 15 residues. Per germline, CDR1 SEHNR and CDR2 FQNEAQ (reference sequence). The V gene end was trimmed by 6 bases and the J gene end by 5 bases; junction bases not matched to a gene: 10. DNA for the CDR3: TGTGCCAGCAGGACCAGTAGCGGGGGGTCCCACGAGCAGTACTTC. Encoded protein: CASRTSSGGSHEQYF.

V is TRBV13 and J is TRBJ2-3, with D possibly being TRBD1 or TRBD2 (5 bases each). The CDR3 extends over 14 amino acids. Trimming cost V 5 bases and J 3 bases, with 12 bases left between them. Looked up from germline, CDR1 is PRHDT and CDR2 is FYEKMQ (reference sequence). CDR3 loop: CASSKRGGTDTQYF. The CDR3, as DNA: TGTGCCAGCAGCAAGCGTGGGGGAACAGATACGCAGTATTTT.

This rearrangement joins TRBV6-5 to TRBJ1-1; D unresolved. Germline assignment: CDR1 MNHEY and CDR2 SVGAGI. Trimming took 6 bases from V and 1 from J, leaving 12 bases between them. The CDR3 spans 14 residues. CDR3 sequence (DNA): TGTGCCAGCAGCGACTACAACGGGAACACTGAAGCTTTCTTT. Protein: CASSDYNGNTEAFF.

V usage is TRBV21-1 and J usage is TRBJ2-1; TRBD1, as called in the table, went unchecked against the DNA. TRBV21-1 is assigned pseudogene status. This CDR3 spans 18 amino acids. The CDR3 DNA sequence: TGTGCCAGCCCCTCCCGGACAGGGGGATCTAAGTCCTACAATGAGCAGTTCTTC. This sequence encodes CASPSRTGGSKSYNEQFF.

The chain is built from TRBV25-1 and TRBJ1-6, with D possibly TRBD1 on 5 matching bases. Germline lookup yields CDR1 MGHDK and CDR2 SYGVNS. Trimming left V 4 bases short and J 0 bases short, with 7 bases between. The CDR3 spans 15 residues. CDR3 nucleotide sequence: TGTGCCAGCAGTGCAGGGAGCTCCTATAATTCACCCCTCCACTTT. Its translation: CASSAGSSYNSPLHF.

This chain joins TRBV7-2 and TRBJ2-7, with 12 bases identical to TRBD2. The CDR3 loop spans 15 amino acids. Germline CDR1 reads SGHTA; CDR2 reads FQGNSA. V was pared by 3 bases and J by 6 bases, with 6 bases of the junction left unmatched. The CDR3 nucleotides are TGTGCCAGCAGCTTCCAGACTAGCGGGGGAGGCGAGCAGTACTTC. It codes for CASSFQTSGGGEQYF.

This chain joins TRBV9 and TRBJ1-5; 8 nucleotides agree with TRBD1. CDR1 is SGDLS and CDR2 is YYNGEE in the germline V gene. The CDR3 covers 15 residues. The junction had 10 bases not matched to a gene; V was cut back by 5 bases and J by 6 bases. The CDR3 here is CASSSSQGAGQPQHF. CDR3 sequence (DNA): TGTGCCAGCAGTTCCAGTCAGGGGGCGGGTCAGCCCCAGCATTTT.

The chain employs TRBV30 and TRBJ1-1; D is undetermined. Per germline, CDR1 GTSNPN and CDR2 SVGIG (reference sequence). The length of the CDR3 is 13 residues. The V and J ends lost 0 bases and 1 base respectively, with 6 bases between them. The CDR3 DNA sequence: TGTGCCTGGAGTGTAACCTCGAACACTGAAGCTTTCTTT. Its translation is CAWSVTSNTEAFF.

The chain uses TRBV28 and TRBJ1-2; possibly TRBD1 for D (5 bases). Germline V gives CDR1 MDHEN, CDR2 SYDVKM. The CDR3 has 12 residues. Deletions cut 7 bases from V and 5 bases from J, with 11 bases between. CDR3 DNA: TGTGCCAGCACCTCCGACAGTTATGGCTACACCTTC. This translates into CASTSDSYGYTF.